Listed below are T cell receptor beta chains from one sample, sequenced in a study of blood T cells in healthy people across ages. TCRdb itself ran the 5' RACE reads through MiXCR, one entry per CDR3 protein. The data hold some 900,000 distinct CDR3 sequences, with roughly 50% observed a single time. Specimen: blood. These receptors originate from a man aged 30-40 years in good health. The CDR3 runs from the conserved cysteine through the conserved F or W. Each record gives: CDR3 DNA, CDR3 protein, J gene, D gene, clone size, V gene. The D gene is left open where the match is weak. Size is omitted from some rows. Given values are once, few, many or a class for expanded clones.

TGTGCCATCAGTGATTCCGGCGGGTCCCACGGTGGTACGCAGTATTTT,CAISDSGGSHGGTQYF,TRBJ2-3,NA,NA,TRBV10-3
TGTGCCAGCAAACGTCAAGGGACAGGGAACGAAAAACTGTTTTTT,CASKRQGTGNEKLFF,TRBJ1-4,TRBD1,few,TRBV12-3/TRBV12-4
TGTGCCAGCAGTGAATTTTGGGACGGAAAGAGGAACACTGAAGCTTTCTTT,CASSEFWDGKRNTEAFF,TRBJ1-1,NA,NA,TRBV6-1
TGCGCCAGCAGCCATCCCGCCGACAGGCCAACCTACGAGCAGTACTTC,CASSHPADRPTYEQYF,TRBJ2-7,NA,NA,TRBV5-1
TGTGCCAGCCAGAGGAACAGCAATGAGCAGTTCTTC,CASQRNSNEQFF,TRBJ2-1,NA,few,TRBV6-2/TRBV6-3
TGTGCCAGCAGTGAATATGGACAGGGGGCGACCGGCTACACCTTC,CASSEYGQGATGYTF,TRBJ1-2,TRBD1,NA,TRBV25-1
TGTGCCAGCAGCCAGACAGGGGGGGACGTTGGCTCCTATAATTCACCCCTCCACTTT,CASSQTGGDVGSYNSPLHF,TRBJ1-6,TRBD1,NA,TRBV6-4
TGCGCCAGCAGCCAAGTGATGACTAGGGAGCCCACAGATACGCAGTATTTT,CASSQVMTREPTDTQYF,TRBJ2-3,NA,NA,TRBV4-1
TGTGCCAGCAGCTTAGGGGTCAGAGAGTACTATGGCTACACCTTC,CASSLGVREYYGYTF,TRBJ1-2,NA,NA,TRBV7-9
TGCAGTGGGGGTGAAGCTACCAACTATGGCTACACCTTC,CSGGEATNYGYTF,TRBJ1-2,NA,once,TRBV20-1
TGTGCCAGCAGCGGGACAAGGAACACCGGGGAGCTGTTTTTT,CASSGTRNTGELFF,TRBJ2-2,NA,few,TRBV2
TGTGCCAGCAGTCTCCGGGGGGGCGGGAGCCGCACAGATACGCAGTATTTT,CASSLRGGGSRTDTQYF,TRBJ2-3,TRBD2,NA,TRBV12-3/TRBV12-4
TGTGCCAGCAGCCATGTTACTAGCGGGGGGTCGGATGAGCAGTTCTTC,CASSHVTSGGSDEQFF,TRBJ2-1,TRBD2,few,TRBV3-1
TGTGCCAGCAGATCCCGCGGGGGAGCCCGGGGGAATGAGCAGTTCTTC,CASRSRGGARGNEQFF,TRBJ2-1,TRBD2,NA,TRBV6-2/TRBV6-3
TGCAGCGTGTACGGGGGAACCCAAGAGACCCAGTACTTC,CSVYGGTQETQYF,TRBJ2-5,NA,NA,TRBV29-1
TGTGCCAGCTCACCACCAGTTGTAGCCGGGGAGACCCAGTACTTC,CASSPPVVAGETQYF,TRBJ2-5,NA,NA,TRBV18
TGCGCCAGCAGCCAAGATCCGGCAAGGGGGCCTGGAAACACCATATATTTT,CASSQDPARGPGNTIYF,TRBJ1-3,TRBD1,NA,TRBV4-3
TGTGCCAGCAGCCAAGACCAACTAGCGATGGGAAGGAATGAGCAGTTCTTC,CASSQDQLAMGRNEQFF,TRBJ2-1,TRBD2,NA,TRBV4-2
TGTGCCAGCAGCCGACAGGGGGAGGGAGATACGCAGTATTTT,CASSRQGEGDTQYF,TRBJ2-3,TRBD1,NA,TRBV3-1
TGCAGCGGGTTCGGCGACAGGGTCAGCAATCAGCCCCAGCATTTT,CSGFGDRVSNQPQHF,TRBJ1-5,TRBD1,NA,TRBV29-1
TGTGCCAGCAGGGGCCGGGGGACAGGGGGATTAGTAGGAGAGACCCAGTACTTC,CASRGRGTGGLVGETQYF,TRBJ2-5,TRBD1,NA,TRBV27
TGTGCCAGCAGTTTAAAGGGGAAACAGCCCCAGCATTTT,CASSLKGKQPQHF,TRBJ1-5,NA,NA,TRBV12-3/TRBV12-4
TGTGCCAGCAGCCAGTCGACAGGGGGTAGTCAGCCCCAGCATTTT,CASSQSTGGSQPQHF,TRBJ1-5,TRBD1,few,TRBV4-2
TGTGCCATCAGTGAGTCGGGGGACGGGAATCAGCCCCAGCATTTT,CAISESGDGNQPQHF,TRBJ1-5,NA,NA,TRBV10-3
TGCGCCAGCAGTGACCCATGGACAGCAGCAACTAATGAAAAACTGTTTTTT,CASSDPWTAATNEKLFF,TRBJ1-4,NA,NA,TRBV10-2
TGCAGCGTGGACAGAGACACAGATACGCAGTATTTT,CSVDRDTDTQYF,TRBJ2-3,NA,once,TRBV29-1
TGCAGCGTTGACTCGGGGGGCTCTGAAGCTTTCTTT,CSVDSGGSEAFF,TRBJ1-1,NA,NA,TRBV29-1
TGTGCCAGCAGTTACTCGTACAGGGGGGTTGAAAAACTGTTTTTT,CASSYSYRGVEKLFF,TRBJ1-4,TRBD1,few,TRBV6-5
TGTGCCAGCAGATATTACGAGCAGTACTTC,CASRYYEQYF,TRBJ2-7,NA,few,TRBV7-9
TGTGCCAGCAGCGTAGAGACAGGGGGCGTCAAAAACATTCAGTACTTC,CASSVETGGVKNIQYF,TRBJ2-4,TRBD1,NA,TRBV9